The 25 T cell receptor beta chains reported below all come from one sample, sequenced in a study of blood T cells in healthy people across ages. Combining a sample-barcoded 5' primer with a J-beta primer mix, a second PCR ran for roughly 6 to 11 cycles. TCRdb processed the 5' RACE reads anew with MiXCR; each CDR3 protein has one entry. The table has about 970,000 distinct CDR3 sequences, about 51% seen once. Sequences were obtained from blood. The receptors here all came from a woman aged 55-75 years in good health.

The rearrangement joins TRBV2 to TRBJ1-2; TRBD1 might be the D (6 bases). Trimming took off 6 bases at V and 5 bases at J, with 13 bases between the two ends. Germline lookup yields CDR1 SNHLY and CDR2 FYNNEI. The CDR3 runs to 13 residues. This chain's CDR3 is CASRADSGYGYTF. DNA for the CDR3: TGTGCCAGCAGGGCGGACAGCGGGTATGGCTACACCTTC.

The V gene is TRBV11-1, the J gene TRBJ2-7; D ambiguous. The V end lost 6 bases, the J end lost 3 bases, and 12 bases lay between the germline ends. The V gene's germline CDR1 is SGHAT and CDR2 FQDESV (reference sequence). The CDR3 is made up of 13 amino acids. In DNA form, the CDR3 reads TGTGCCAGCAGTTTGTATTCTTTCTACGAGCAGTACTTC. As protein: CASSLYSFYEQYF.

The chain couples TRBV10-2 to TRBJ2-3; the D gene is possibly TRBD1 (5 bases). The CDR3 runs to 14 residues. Germline lookup yields CDR1 WSHSY and CDR2 SAAADI. Trimming stripped 6 bases from V and 4 bases from J, with 14 bases between. The CDR3 region has the DNA TGCGCCAGCAGCAGGGTAGCAGGCGCAGATACGCAGTATTTT. Its protein product is CASSRVAGADTQYF.

This chain's CDR3 is CASSKARELVAGTYEQYF. For the CDR3, the DNA is TGTGCCAGCAGCAAAGCGCGAGAGTTGGTAGCGGGGACCTACGAGCAGTACTTC. This rearrangement joins TRBV21-1 to TRBJ2-7; the table gives TRBD2 as D, unverified against the DNA. TRBV21-1 is recorded as a pseudogene. CDR3 length: 18 amino acids.

V gene TRBV13 combines with J gene TRBJ2-7; 12 nucleotides align to TRBD2. This CDR3 comprises 14 residues. Germline values: CDR1 PRHDT, CDR2 FYEKMQ (reference sequence). V shed 5 bases, J shed 4 bases, and the junction held 3 bases outside the gene matches. This CDR3 reads CASSGGTSGYEQYF. In DNA form, the CDR3 reads TGTGCCAGCAGCGGGGGGACTAGCGGGTACGAGCAGTACTTC.

This clonotype is a singleton in its sample. The rearrangement uses TRBV4-3 and TRBJ1-1; possible D gene TRBD1, 6 bases. Germline values: CDR1 LGHNA, CDR2 YSLEER. The CDR3 spans 16 residues. The germline V and J ends were trimmed by 0 bases and 1 base, with 12 bases remaining between them. The CDR3 here is CASSQEVAGENTEAFF. DNA of the CDR3: TGCGCCAGCAGCCAAGAGGTAGCAGGGGAGAACACTGAAGCTTTCTTT.

The rearrangement links TRBV12-3 or TRBV12-4 to TRBJ2-7; D ambiguous. Judging by the DNA end, TRBJ2-4 fits better; the J call may be wrong. The CDR3 has 13 residues. The CDR3 reads CASSLPGKNIQYF. CDR3 nucleotides: TGTGCCAGCAGTTTACCTGGGAAGAACATTCAGTACTTC.

V gene TRBV20-1 combines with J gene TRBJ2-4; TRBD2 agrees at 9 bases. Germline V CDR1 and CDR2: DFQATT, SNEGSKA (reference sequence). CDR3 length: 15 amino acids. Trimming cost V 5 bases and J 0 bases; bases outside gene matches: 5. CDR3 sequence (DNA): TGCAGTGCTCAACTAGCGGGCGGAGCCAAAAACATTCAGTACTTC. Translation gives CSAQLAGGAKNIQYF.

The sample holds a few counts of this clonotype. This rearrangement joins TRBV13 to TRBJ2-3, with D unresolved. V gave up 2 bases and J gave up 2 bases, with 5 bases separating them. There are 13 residues in the CDR3. Germline loops: CDR1 PRHDT, CDR2 FYEKMQ (reference sequence). CDR3 DNA sequence: TGTGCCAGCAGCTTAATTAACACAGATACGCAGTATTTT. Translating gives CASSLINTDTQYF.

This clonotype showed up just once. The chain recombines TRBV24-1 with TRBJ2-1; TRBD1 matches at 9 bases. V lost 2 bases and J lost 7; bases outside the gene matches: 11. From germline, CDR1 is KGHDR and CDR2 SFDVKD. This CDR3 is 17 amino acids long. CDR3 residues: CATSDSRRDRAINEQFF. Written as DNA, the CDR3 is TGTGCCACCAGTGATTCCCGCCGGGACAGGGCGATAAATGAGCAGTTCTTC.

This clonotype has a handful of counts. This chain connects TRBV10-3 to TRBJ2-7, with 14 bases aligning to TRBD2. This CDR3 has 16 amino acids. Germline lookup yields CDR1 ENHRY and CDR2 SYGVKD. Trimming at V came to 3 bases and at J to 6 bases, leaving 7 bases not matched to a gene. The CDR3 sequence: CAISDPGLAGGIEQYF. The CDR3 coding sequence is TGTGCCATCAGTGATCCTGGACTAGCGGGAGGCATCGAGCAGTACTTC.

This clonotype was counted between two and nine times. The chain carries TRBV20-1 and TRBJ2-1; 10 nucleotides line up with TRBD1. CDR3 size: 16 residues. V dropped 3 bases and J dropped 2; count of bases not matched to a gene: 7. Germline CDR1 is DFQATT and CDR2 is SNEGSKA (reference sequence). CDR3 nucleotide sequence: TGCAGTGCTAGGTTTTCCGGGACAGGGGCCTACAATGAGCAGTTCTTC. Encoded protein: CSARFSGTGAYNEQFF.

This clonotype was seen a handful of times. The rearrangement uses TRBV24-1 and TRBJ2-3; 10 nucleotides line up with TRBD1. V trimming: 4 bases; J trimming: 4 bases; junction bases outside the gene matches: 7. This CDR3 is 16 amino acids long. Germline values: CDR1 KGHDR, CDR2 SFDVKD. CDR3 region: CATSDRGQGFSDTQYF. DNA of the CDR3: TGTGCCACCAGTGACCGGGGACAGGGGTTTTCAGATACGCAGTATTTT.

The CDR3 DNA reads as TGTGCCAGCAGCCGTGCGGGAGAAGGCTACGAGCAGTACTTC. Translated, it gives CASSRAGEGYEQYF. The chain is built from TRBV4-2 and TRBJ2-7; 7 bases agree with TRBD2. Per the germline V gene, CDR1 is LGHNA and CDR2 is YNFKEQ. There are 14 residues in the CDR3. J was trimmed by 3 bases and V by 4 bases; bases with no gene match: 6.

V gene TRBV7-9 combines with J gene TRBJ2-7; D is undetermined. The V end was cut by 6 bases, the J end by 0 bases, with 18 bases between. CDR1 and CDR2 from the germline V gene are SEHNR and FQNEAQ (reference sequence). The CDR3 extends over 16 amino acids. CDR3 DNA sequence: TGTGCCAGCAGTCCAACTGACGACACAGACTCCTACGAGCAGTACTTC. It translates to CASSPTDDTDSYEQYF.

This clonotype turned up a few times. CDR3 sequence: CSVLQMGGGTQYF. The CDR3 DNA follows: TGCAGCGTACTCCAAATGGGAGGGGGTACGCAGTATTTT. The gene calls are TRBV29-1 and TRBJ2-3; the D gene is possibly TRBD2 (7 bases). Trimming left V 6 bases short and J 8 bases short, with 18 bases between. The CDR3 is 13 amino acids. The V gene's germline CDR1 is SQVTM and CDR2 ANQGSEA.

The chain links TRBV7-2 to TRBJ2-4; TRBD2 matches at 13 bases. The DNA end is more similar to TRBJ2-7, so the J call may be wrong. Germline V lookup: CDR1 SGHTA, CDR2 FQGNSA. The CDR3 is made up of 16 amino acids. CDR3 sequence: CASSLTSGRAQGEQYF. The DNA for the CDR3 is TGTGCCAGCAGCTTAACTAGCGGGAGGGCCCAGGGCGAGCAGTACTTC.

This clonotype was picked up a small number of times. The V call is TRBV7-2, the J call TRBJ2-7; D is perhaps TRBD2 (5 bases). The ends were cut back, 3 bases at V and 4 bases at J, with 10 bases in the middle. The CDR3 contains 13 residues. In germline, CDR1 is SGHTA, CDR2 FQGNSA. CDR3 sequence reads: CASSFGIAYEQYF. In DNA, the CDR3 is TGTGCCAGCAGCTTCGGGATAGCATACGAGCAGTACTTC. Full variable domain (remainder filled in from reference TRBV7-2 and TRBJ2-7): GAGVSQSPSNKVTEKGKDVELRCDPISGHTALYWYRQSLGQGLEFLIYFQGNSAPDKSGLPSDRFSAERTGGSVSTLTIQRTQQEDSAVYLCASSFGIAYEQYFGPGTRLTVT.

The genes are TRBV5-1 and TRBJ2-3, with a tentative D call TRBD2 (6 bases). CDR1 SGHRS and CDR2 YFSETQ come from the germline V gene. Between the trimmed V and J ends, which lost 4 bases and 2 bases, there was a span of 11 bases. The CDR3 is 14 amino acids. The CDR3 sequence: CASSAGRPTDTQYF. Written as DNA, the CDR3 is TGCGCCAGCAGCGCGGGACGCCCCACAGATACGCAGTATTTT.

This clonotype was recorded a few times. This chain uses TRBV6-2 or TRBV6-3 with TRBJ1-2; the D is unclear. Trimming pared 7 bases from V and 5 bases from J, leaving 8 bases between. This CDR3 comprises 11 residues. In germline, CDR1 is MNHEY, CDR2 SVGEGT. The CDR3 DNA reads as TGTGCCAGCACACGCGGGTATGGCTACACCTTC. Translated, it gives CASTRGYGYTF.

This chain links TRBV2 with TRBJ2-7, with TRBD1 identical over 8 bases. CDR1 and CDR2 (germline): SNHLY, FYNNEI. CDR3 length equals 15 residues. Germline trimming cut 4 bases from V and 1 base from J; bases unmatched to any gene: 6. The CDR3 region has the DNA TGTGCCAGCAGTGGGACAGGGAGTATTTCCTACGAGCAGTACTTC. Amino acids: CASSGTGSISYEQYF.

The V gene is TRBV10-3, the J gene TRBJ2-2; tentative D call: TRBD1 (6 bases). The germline CDR1 and CDR2 sequences are ENHRY and SYGVKD. CDR3 length: 13 residues. Deletions cut 4 bases from V and 8 bases from J, with 11 bases between. CDR3 DNA sequence: TGTGCCATCAGTGGAGGGGGTTCTGGGGAGCTGTTTTTT. Translated, it gives CAISGGGSGELFF.

This clonotype was seen more than once but under ten times. V is TRBV12-3 or TRBV12-4 and J is TRBJ1-4; possibly TRBD1 for D (6 bases). CDR3 length equals 14 residues. V lost 7 bases, J lost 6 bases, and 15 bases lay in between. CDR3 residues: CASTTGTSYEKLFF. In DNA form, the CDR3 reads TGTGCCAGCACCACCGGGACATCCTATGAAAAACTGTTTTTT.

This clonotype was counted between two and nine times. This chain uses TRBV10-3 with TRBJ1-1, with TRBD1 as a possible D gene (5 bases). The CDR3 covers 16 residues. V was pared by 0 bases and J by 1 base, with 12 bases between. Per germline, CDR1 ENHRY and CDR2 SYGVKD. The CDR3: CAISESRAGENTEAFF. In DNA form, the CDR3 reads TGTGCCATCAGTGAGTCGAGGGCGGGGGAGAACACTGAAGCTTTCTTT.

CDR3 in DNA: TGTGCCAGCAGTCCTAGGACTAGCGGGAGTCCGCAGTATTTT. Translated: CASSPRTSGSPQYF. The chain joins TRBV28 to TRBJ2-7; 13 bases match TRBD2. The J call is doubtful: the DNA matches TRBJ2-3 better. Germline V gene sequence: CDR1 MDHEN, CDR2 SYDVKM. The CDR3 length is 14 residues.